The T cell receptor beta chain described here comes from a study of cytomegalovirus exposure and HLA in healthy donors. Whole-study context: Prior work identified around 110 million unique TCR beta sequences in 150 million to 200 million T cells.

Study results and limitations: Sequencing had likely introduced a cluster of highly shared sequence variants as an artifact. Analysis was carried out at a later point, and it linked a missense DCLRE1C variant to TCR beta V- and J-gene trimming.

With respect to this clone: What it recognizes is unknown. An end of the junction does not agree with germline; a read error may underlie this. The same CDR3 arises from other DNA sequences in this sample as well.

This PCR relied on a set of 60 Vbeta primers and 13 Jbeta primers. The data were produced by immunoSEQ multiplex PCR, yet TCRdb's version contains in-frame clones alone and is incomplete. The sample includes around 220,000 clones, roughly 79% of them seen just once. While unrecorded immune exposures were likely, the donors were nominally healthy when sampled. CDR3 length: 13 amino acids. The germline gives CDR1 LNHDA, CDR2 SQIVND (reference sequence). The origin of this receptor is a man aged 18 to 29 in good health and CMV-seronegative. The chain is built from TRBV19 and TRBJ1-1, with D uncertain. The sample taken for sequencing was PBMCs. The CDR3 DNA is TGTGCCAGTGGGGAGTTGGAGGGCACTGAAGCCTTCTTT. It translates to CASGELEGTEAFF.